This entry features one T cell receptor beta chain sequence. Some clones are missing from TCRdb's copy, which holds only in-frame ones; the method was immunoSEQ multiplex PCR. Among about 410,000 clones listed, about 93% were seen once. Looked up from germline, CDR1 is SGHDT and CDR2 is YYEEEE. There are 13 residues in the CDR3. With 0 bases removed from V and 12 bases from J, the gap between germline ends came to 13 bases. The sample comes from a study of control samples from healthy donors and cancer patients. The source is a man aged 35 to 55 with head and neck cancer. The sequenced sample was PBMCs. The gene calls are TRBV5-6 and TRBJ2-1; D possibly corresponds to TRBD1 (8 bases). CDR3 sequence reads: CASSLDRGRAQFF. The CDR3 region has the DNA TGTGCCAGCAGCTTGGACAGGGGGAGGGCGCAGTTCTTC. The full variable domain, in which reference TRBV5-6 and TRBJ2-1 provide the parts outside the CDR3, is DAGVTQSPTHLIKTRGQQVTLRCSPKSGHDTVSWYQQALGQGPQFIFQYYEEEERQRGNFPDRFSGHQFPNYSSELNVNALLLGDSALYLCASSLDRGRAQFFGPGTRLTVL.